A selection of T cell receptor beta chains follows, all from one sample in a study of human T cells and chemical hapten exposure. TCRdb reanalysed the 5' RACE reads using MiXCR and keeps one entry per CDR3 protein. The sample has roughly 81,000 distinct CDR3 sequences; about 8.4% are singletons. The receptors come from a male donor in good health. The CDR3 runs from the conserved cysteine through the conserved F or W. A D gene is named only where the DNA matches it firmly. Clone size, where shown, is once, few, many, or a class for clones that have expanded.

CASSEDEFLNTEAFF TGTGCCAGCAGCGAGGACGAATTCTTGAACACTGAAGCTTTCTTT - TRBJ1-1 - TRBV11-1
CASSSSGTAKNIQYF TGTGCCAGTAGTTCCTCCGGGACAGCCAAAAACATTCAGTACTTC few TRBJ2-4 - TRBV19
CASRGQGMTEAFF TGTGCCAGCAGGGGACAGGGGATGACTGAAGCTTTCTTT many TRBJ1-1 TRBD1 TRBV6-1
CASSQELAGGEGNEQFF TGCGCCAGCAGCCAAGAACTAGCGGGGGGTGAGGGCAATGAGCAGTTCTTC many TRBJ2-1 TRBD2 TRBV4-3
CAISESQGARETQYF TGTGCCATCAGTGAGTCCCAGGGGGCACGAGAGACCCAGTACTTC many TRBJ2-5 TRBD1 TRBV10-3
CSARPRSGTGGFTEAFF TGCAGTGCCAGACCCCGATCTGGGACAGGGGGCTTCACTGAAGCTTTCTTT - TRBJ1-1 TRBD1 TRBV20-1
CASSMVFEDRDTGELFF TGTGCCAGTAGTATGGTTTTCGAGGACAGGGACACCGGGGAGCTGTTTTTT few TRBJ2-2 TRBD1 TRBV19
CSARDPRGQAGELFF TGCAGTGCTAGAGATCCCAGGGGGCAAGCCGGGGAGCTGTTTTTT many TRBJ2-2 TRBD1 TRBV20-1
CASSSFYEQYF TGTGCCAGCAGCTCTTTCTACGAGCAGTACTTC - TRBJ2-7 - TRBV7-9
CASSLGLAGGLQGNTQYF TGCGCCAGCAGCTTGGGACTAGCGGGGGGACTCCAGGGGAATACGCAGTATTTT few TRBJ2-3 TRBD2 TRBV5-1
CSAEEFGRDEQFF TGCAGCGCGGAGGAATTTGGCAGGGATGAGCAGTTCTTC - TRBJ2-1 - TRBV29-1
CASSWKLDVEQYF TGTGCCAGCAGCTGGAAACTAGACGTCGAGCAGTACTTC - TRBJ2-7 - TRBV5-6
CSARGSGQETQYF TGCAGTGCCCGAGGCAGCGGCCAAGAGACCCAGTACTTC many TRBJ2-5 - TRBV20-1
CASSQVRGSQPQHF TGTGCCAGCAGCCAAGTCCGGGGGTCACAGCCCCAGCATTTT few TRBJ1-5 - TRBV3-1
CASSKARTSGSSGANVLTF TGTGCCAGCAGCAAAGCTCGGACTAGCGGGAGCTCTGGGGCCAACGTCCTGACTTTC - TRBJ2-6 - TRBV21-1
CASGLYQFGGAYNSPLHF TGTGCTAGTGGTCTATACCAATTTGGCGGAGCCTATAATTCACCCCTCCACTTT many TRBJ1-6 - TRBV12-5
CASSSFPSGSSYNEQFF TGTGCCAGTAGTTCCTTCCCTAGCGGGAGCTCCTACAATGAGCAGTTCTTC few TRBJ2-1 TRBD2 TRBV19
CASSTTPPEEQYF TGTGCCAGCAGCACAACCCCCCCGGAAGAGCAGTACTTC few TRBJ2-7 - TRBV7-6
CASSLTSGQETQYF TGTGCCAGCAGTTTAACGAGCGGCCAAGAGACCCAGTACTTC many TRBJ2-5 - TRBV5-1
CSVIAGAYEQYF TGCAGCGTGATAGCGGGGGCCTACGAGCAGTACTTC many TRBJ2-7 TRBD2 TRBV29-1
CASSWAGTAWAQETQYF TGCGCCAGCAGCTGGGCCGGGACTGCTTGGGCCCAAGAGACCCAGTACTTC - TRBJ2-5 - TRBV5-1
CASSQVGNTEAFF TGTGCCAGCAGCCAAGTGGGGAACACTGAAGCTTTCTTT few TRBJ1-1 - TRBV14
CASSFNREVNTEAFF TGTGCCAGCTCATTCAACAGGGAGGTGAACACTGAAGCTTTCTTT - TRBJ1-1 - TRBV18
CASSSLTRGVTDTQYF TGTGCCAGCAGTTCCCTGACACGGGGAGTTACAGATACGCAGTATTTT - TRBJ2-3 - TRBV6-6
CASSLKVGLNTEAFF TGTGCCAGCAGCCTTAAGGTCGGGTTGAACACTGAAGCTTTCTTT few TRBJ1-1 - TRBV6-5
CSASVGGSGKEYF TGCAGTGCTAGTGTCGGGGGTAGCGGGAAGGAGTACTTC many TRBJ2-5 TRBD2 TRBV20-1
CASRGTRDMNYDGGYTF TGTGCCAGCAGGGGGACAAGGGACATGAACTATGACGGTGGCTACACCTTC many TRBJ1-2 - TRBV2
CASSQATLNTEAFF TGCGCCAGCAGCCAGGCTACTCTGAACACTGAAGCTTTCTTT many TRBJ1-1 - TRBV4-1
CASSNFGGLRGYTF TGCGCCAGCAGTAACTTCGGGGGGCTACGGGGCTACACCTTC - TRBJ1-2 - TRBV5-1
CASSLTDQLNTEAFF TGCGCCAGCAGCTTAACTGACCAATTGAACACTGAAGCTTTCTTT - TRBJ1-1 - TRBV5-1
CATSRDRGGPGHNEQFF TGTGCCACCAGCAGAGATAGGGGGGGCCCGGGGCACAATGAGCAGTTCTTC many TRBJ2-1 - TRBV15
CATSLGGGEAFF TGTGCCACCTCCCTCGGGGGCGGTGAAGCTTTCTTT many TRBJ1-1 - TRBV12-3/TRBV12-4
CASSLVPGNTEAFF TGCGCCAGCAGCTTGGTCCCGGGGAACACTGAAGCTTTCTTT many TRBJ1-1 - TRBV5-1
CSVEPLDRESTEAFF TGCAGCGTTGAACCCCTGGACAGGGAGTCCACTGAAGCTTTCTTT few TRBJ1-1 TRBD1 TRBV29-1
CASMLAVNTQYF TGTGCCAGCATGCTGGCTGTAAATACGCAGTATTTT many TRBJ2-3 - TRBV7-2
CASRAGTSGYNEQFF TGTGCCAGCAGGGCGGGGACTAGCGGATACAATGAGCAGTTCTTC many TRBJ2-1 TRBD2 TRBV27
CASSLDGDARSGNTIYF TGCGCCAGCAGCTTGGACGGCGACGCCCGCTCTGGAAACACCATATATTTT - TRBJ1-3 - TRBV5-1
CASSQDKRTGELFF TGCGCCAGCAGCCAAGATAAGCGGACCGGGGAGCTGTTTTTT few TRBJ2-2 - TRBV4-3
CASSSRTSGTASTDTQYF TGTGCCAGCAGCTCCCGGACTAGCGGAACCGCTAGCACAGATACGCAGTATTTT - TRBJ2-3 TRBD2 TRBV5-4
CASSQTGGNEQYF TGTGCCAGCAGCCAGACAGGGGGCAACGAGCAGTACTTC few TRBJ2-7 TRBD1 TRBV11-2
CASSPGVETQYF TGTGCCAGCTCACCAGGAGTAGAGACCCAGTACTTC many TRBJ2-5 - TRBV18
CASAPTGTGGLGQFF TGTGCCAGCGCCCCCACCGGGACAGGGGGACTGGGGCAGTTCTTC few TRBJ2-1 TRBD1 TRBV7-8
CSARDPSGSETGELFF TGCAGTGCTAGAGATCCAAGCGGGAGCGAAACCGGGGAGCTGTTTTTT - TRBJ2-2 TRBD2 TRBV20-1
CASSLGEGAYNSPLHF TGTGCCAGCAGCTTAGGAGAAGGGGCTTATAATTCACCCCTCCACTTT - TRBJ1-6 - TRBV13
CASSPARGSQETQYF TGTGCCAGCAGCCCAGCCCGGGGGTCCCAAGAGACCCAGTACTTC few TRBJ2-5 - TRBV11-2
CASSGVPFGNTIYF TGTGCCAGCAGCGGGGTGCCGTTTGGAAACACCATATATTTT - TRBJ1-3 - TRBV13
CASSLYFDRGHTSYEQYF TGTGCCAGCAGTTTATACTTCGACAGGGGTCACACCTCCTACGAGCAGTACTTC few TRBJ2-7 TRBD1 TRBV28
CATSRDRDDYEQYF TGTGCCACCAGCAGAGATAGAGACGACTACGAGCAGTACTTC - TRBJ2-7 - TRBV15
CASSLGAGAEAFF TGCGCCAGCAGCTTGGGTGCGGGCGCTGAAGCTTTCTTT many TRBJ1-1 - TRBV5-1
CASSFRGKRVPLHF TGTGCCAGCAGCTTCAGGGGCAAGAGGGTACCCCTCCACTTT - TRBJ1-6 - TRBV11-1
CSVLAGGPYEQYF TGCAGCGTTCTAGCGGGAGGGCCGTACGAGCAGTACTTC many TRBJ2-7 TRBD2 TRBV29-1